These 32 T cell receptor beta chains were sequenced from one sample in a study of cytotoxic CD8 clonotypes in ibrutinib-treated CLL. The data were produced by immunoSEQ multiplex PCR, yet TCRdb's version contains in-frame clones alone and is incomplete. Of some 30,000 clones in the sample, 76% are singletons; the top ten hold roughly 48%. The material sequenced was PBMCs, taken after 36 months of ibrutinib treatment. The receptor set was obtained from a human donor with chronic lymphocytic leukemia.

The rearrangement joins TRBV19 to TRBJ1-2; TRBD1 matches 8 bases. This CDR3 region has 13 residues. Germline CDR1 is LNHDA and CDR2 is SQIVND (reference sequence). V lost 3 bases, J lost 8 bases, and 5 bases stayed unmatched. The CDR3 bases are TGTGCCAGTAGTATGGACAGGGTGGGAGGCTACACCTTC. It specifies CASSMDRVGGYTF. Filled out from reference TRBV19 and TRBJ1-2, the complete variable domain reads DGGITQSPKYLFRKEGQNVTLSCEQNLNHDAMYWYRQDPGQGLRLIYYSQIVNDFQKGDIAEGYSVSREKKESFPLTVTSAQKNPTAFYLCASSMDRVGGYTFGSGTRLTVV.

This clone was detected many times. The chain uses TRBV4-2 and TRBJ2-4, with 14 bases matching TRBD2. Germline CDR1 LGHNA, CDR2 YNFKEQ. The CDR3 is made up of 19 amino acids. V dropped 2 bases and J dropped 1; count of bases not matched to a gene: 7. The CDR3 loop is CASSQLTSGGAGAKNIQYF. CDR3 nucleotide sequence: TGTGCCAGCAGCCAACTGACTAGCGGGGGGGCCGGGGCCAAAAACATTCAGTACTTC.

Only a few counts were recorded for this clone. The rearrangement joins TRBV18 to TRBJ1-2; D may be TRBD1 (5 bases). This CDR3 spans 16 amino acids. Trimming left V 6 bases short and J 0 bases short, with 17 bases between. The germline V gene encodes CDR1 KGHSH and CDR2 LQKENI. The DNA of the CDR3 is TGTGCCAGCTCCGAGCAACGCCAGGGCACTAACTATGGCTACACCTTC. The encoded protein is CASSEQRQGTNYGYTF.

This clone was recorded only once. The chain is built from TRBV6-1 and TRBJ1-4; TRBD1 matches 7 bases. This CDR3 is built from 13 residues. Trimming took 6 bases from V and 3 from J; bases not matched to a gene: 1. From germline, CDR1 is MNHNS and CDR2 SASEGT. In DNA form, the CDR3 reads TGTGCCAGCAGCGGGACAGCTAATGAAAAACTGTTTTTT. It encodes CASSGTANEKLFF.

In DNA form, the CDR3 reads TGCGCCAGCAGCCAAGGGAGGACAGCTCTGGAGACCCAGTACTTC. This translates into CASSQGRTALETQYF. The gene calls are TRBV4-1 and TRBJ2-5, with D possibly matching TRBD1 (6 bases). V was clipped by 1 base and J by 5 bases, with 14 bases between them. This CDR3 is 15 amino acids long. Germline lookup yields CDR1 MGHRA and CDR2 YSYEKL.

This chain links TRBV4-3 with TRBJ2-7; D remains unclear. V was shortened by 5 bases and J by 6 bases, with 14 bases between the two germline ends. The CDR3 has 13 residues. CDR1 and CDR2 (germline): LGHNA, YSLEER. CDR3 loop: CASSAGLTTEQYF. CDR3 coding DNA: TGCGCCAGCAGCGCTGGCCTGACCACCGAGCAGTACTTC.

The rearrangement links TRBV28 to TRBJ2-2, with TRBD2 matching 7 bases. V lost 6 bases to trimming and J lost 7 bases; unmatched junction nucleotides: 11. Germline lookup yields CDR1 MDHEN and CDR2 SYDVKM. This CDR3 region has 15 residues. CDR3 sequence reads: CASRGLGWGNGELFF. The CDR3, as DNA: TGTGCCAGCAGAGGACTAGGGTGGGGTAACGGGGAGCTGTTTTTT.

This rearrangement joins TRBV6-5 to TRBJ1-2; unclear D gene. V shed 5 bases and J shed 4 bases, with 14 bases lying between them. CDR3 size: 14 residues. Germline V gene sequence: CDR1 MNHEY, CDR2 SVGAGI. Here the CDR3 reads CASSGTDGPYGYTF. The CDR3, as DNA: TGTGCCAGCAGTGGAACGGACGGACCCTATGGCTACACCTTC.

This chain joins TRBV5-1 and TRBJ1-1; D is perhaps TRBD1 (6 bases). The CDR3 is 13 residues long. CDR1 is SGHRS, CDR2 YFSETQ, per germline. Trimming left V 7 bases short and J 4 bases short, with 14 bases between. The CDR3 reads CASRRGDGTEAFF. DNA of the CDR3: TGCGCCAGCCGAAGGGGGGACGGCACTGAAGCTTTCTTT.

This clone appeared a single time. The chain employs TRBV13 and TRBJ2-3; TRBD1 matches at 7 bases. Germline trimming cut 5 bases from V and 4 bases from J; bases unmatched to any gene: 12. The germline V gene has CDR1 PRHDT and CDR2 FYEKMQ (reference sequence). The CDR3 contains 16 residues. The CDR3 bases are TGTGCCAGCAGCCTAACTGAGGGGGCCCAGGCAGATACGCAGTATTTT. Amino acid sequence: CASSLTEGAQADTQYF.

This clone occurred once. V is TRBV27 and J is TRBJ1-1, with 9 bases aligning to TRBD1. V was clipped by 3 bases and J by 5 bases; unmatched bases: 7. CDR3 length equals 15 residues. Germline CDR1 is MNHEY and CDR2 is SMNVEV (reference sequence). The chain's CDR3 is CASSFTGQGGTEAFF. CDR3 coding DNA: TGTGCCAGCAGTTTTACGGGACAGGGAGGGACTGAAGCTTTCTTT.

CDR3 loop: CASSPGLGGTEAFF. DNA for the CDR3: TGTGCCAGCAGCCCGGGACTCGGGGGCACTGAAGCTTTCTTT. The chain employs TRBV11-3 and TRBJ1-1, with D tentatively TRBD1 (5 bases). V gave up 5 bases and J gave up 4 bases, with 14 bases separating them. The CDR3 consists of 14 residues. Germline V gene sequence: CDR1 SGHNT, CDR2 YENEEA.

The V gene is TRBV27, the J gene TRBJ1-4, with 7 bases aligning to TRBD1. The CDR3 runs to 13 residues. J was trimmed by 8 bases and V by 2 bases; bases with no gene match: 2. Germline assignment: CDR1 MNHEY and CDR2 SMNVEV (reference sequence). The CDR3 DNA follows: TGTGCCAGCAGTTTACCAGGGGGAGAAAAACTGTTTTTT. Translation gives CASSLPGGEKLFF.

V usage is TRBV9 and J usage is TRBJ1-6; D gene ambiguous. The CDR3 loop spans 17 amino acids. V lost 3 bases and J lost 9, with 22 bases in between. The germline gives CDR1 SGDLS, CDR2 YYNGEE. CDR3 loop: CASSADPFSSVFSPLHF. For the CDR3, the DNA is TGTGCCAGCAGCGCGGACCCCTTTTCATCTGTTTTTTCACCCCTCCACTTT.

The V gene is TRBV30, the J gene TRBJ2-2; unclear D gene. Germline V CDR1 and CDR2: GTSNPN, SVGIG (reference sequence). The CDR3 extends over 13 amino acids. The V and J ends lost 5 bases and 7 bases respectively, with 14 bases between them. CDR3 sequence: CAWGQRSDGELFF. DNA of the CDR3: TGTGCCTGGGGGCAAAGGTCTGACGGGGAGCTGTTTTTT.

The J gene is TRBJ1-1, the V gene TRBV2; possible D gene TRBD1, 5 bases. There are 12 residues in the CDR3. The germline V and J ends were trimmed by 6 bases and 8 bases, with 13 bases remaining between them. Germline V gene lookup returns CDR1 SNHLY and CDR2 FYNNEI. CDR3 DNA: TGTGCCAGCAGCGACGGACACCTAGAAGCTTTCTTT. Translating gives CASSDGHLEAFF.

V and J are TRBV5-1 and TRBJ2-3, with 11 bases fitting TRBD2. Germline values: CDR1 SGHRS, CDR2 YFSETQ. This CDR3 has 14 residues. Trimming removed 3 bases from V and 4 bases from J; junction bases left unmatched: 1. The CDR3 sequence is CASSSGLAADTQYF. CDR3 nucleotides: TGCGCCAGCAGCTCGGGACTAGCGGCAGATACGCAGTATTTT.

The CDR3 spells CASKLSGGSSYNEQFF. CDR3 in DNA: TGTGCCAGTAAATTGAGCGGGGGAAGCTCCTACAATGAGCAGTTCTTC. The V call is TRBV19, the J call TRBJ2-1; 8 bases fit TRBD2. The junction had 8 bases not matched to a gene; V was cut back by 7 bases and J by 0 bases. Germline V gives CDR1 LNHDA, CDR2 SQIVND (reference sequence). The CDR3 sequence is 16 residues long.

The chain couples TRBV2 to TRBJ2-1; 12 bases align to TRBD1. The CDR3 runs 17 residues. Trimming cost V 9 bases and J 1 base; bases outside gene matches: 10. The germline V gene has CDR1 SNHLY and CDR2 FYNNEI. The CDR3 reads CASPRDRGLWSYNEQFF. CDR3 nucleotide sequence: TGTGCCAGTCCCCGGGACAGGGGGCTGTGGTCCTACAATGAGCAGTTCTTC.

The chain links TRBV2 to TRBJ2-1, with D possibly matching TRBD1 (6 bases). The CDR3 runs 15 residues. V dropped 3 bases and J dropped 3 bases, with 12 bases sitting between them. Germline values: CDR1 SNHLY, CDR2 FYNNEI. CDR3 sequence: CASSEERDIYNEQFF. The CDR3 nucleotides read TGTGCCAGCAGTGAGGAACGGGACATCTACAATGAGCAGTTCTTC.

This chain links TRBV18 with TRBJ1-2; D remains unclear. Germline V CDR1 and CDR2: KGHSH, LQKENI. This CDR3 is 13 amino acids long. V was pared by 3 bases and J by 7 bases, with 12 bases between. CDR3 region: CASSPGGETGYTF. The CDR3 coding sequence is TGTGCCAGCTCACCTGGTGGTGAGACTGGCTACACCTTC.

This clone came up once. The gene calls are TRBV7-6 and TRBJ2-7; a possible D gene is TRBD1 (6 bases). Trimming removed 5 bases at V and 2 bases at J, with 10 bases between. The length of the CDR3 is 13 residues. Germline CDR1 reads SGHVS; CDR2 reads FNYEAQ. CDR3 bases: TGTGCCAGCAGCCTAGGGGGTCCCTACGAGCAGTACTTC. Its translation: CASSLGGPYEQYF.

The V gene is TRBV4-1, the J gene TRBJ1-5, with D uncertain. The V gene lost 2 bases and the J gene lost 1 base, with 9 bases spanning the gap. CDR3 length equals 15 residues. The V gene's germline CDR1 is MGHRA and CDR2 YSYEKL. The CDR3 DNA is TGCGCCAGCAGCCAATCCCAGAGCAGCAATCAGCCCCAGCATTTT. Protein: CASSQSQSSNQPQHF.

The chain is built from TRBV4-1 and TRBJ2-3; D perhaps matches TRBD1 (6 bases). Germline V CDR1 and CDR2: MGHRA, YSYEKL. The CDR3 is made up of 15 amino acids. The V gene lost 1 base and the J gene lost 4 bases, with 12 bases spanning the gap. The CDR3 DNA reads TGCGCCAGCAGCCAAGTGGGGACATACCCAGATACGCAGTATTTT. Its translation is CASSQVGTYPDTQYF.

The rearrangement links TRBV25-1 to TRBJ2-5; 8 nucleotides match TRBD1. With 4 bases clipped from V and 5 bases from J, the junction kept 9 bases outside the gene matches. The CDR3 covers 15 residues. In germline, CDR1 is MGHDK, CDR2 SYGVNS. The CDR3 region is CASSVGGQGEETQYF. CDR3 coding DNA: TGTGCCAGCAGTGTAGGAGGACAGGGCGAGGAGACCCAGTACTTC. Complete variable domain (other parts from reference TRBV25-1 and TRBJ2-5): EADIYQTPRYLVIGTGKKITLECSQTMGHDKMYWYQQDPGMELHLIHYSYGVNSTEKGDLSSESTVSRIRTEHFPLTLESARPSHTSQYLCASSVGGQGEETQYFGPGTRLLVL.

This clone was seen only a few times. The chain has TRBV2 and TRBJ1-2; the D is unclear. The CDR3 is made up of 13 amino acids. The ends were cut back, 8 bases at V and 1 base at J, with 11 bases in the middle. Germline V CDR1 and CDR2: SNHLY, FYNNEI. The CDR3 protein is CASDGLRNYGYTF. CDR3 nucleotide sequence: TGTGCCAGCGACGGCCTGCGTAACTATGGCTACACCTTC.

This clone occurred a few times. The chain employs TRBV21-1 and TRBJ2-3; the table gives TRBD1 as D, unverified against the DNA. TRBV21-1 is deemed a pseudogene. The CDR3 is 17 residues long. DNA for the CDR3: TGTGCCAGCAGCAACGAAGACAGGCCCGAGGGCACAGATACGCAGTATTTT. Protein: CASSNEDRPEGTDTQYF.

The chain carries TRBV10-2 and TRBJ2-5; tentative D call: TRBD1 (6 bases). Trimming took 6 bases from V and 5 from J, leaving 10 bases between them. The CDR3 contains 12 residues. Germline assignment: CDR1 WSHSY and CDR2 SAAADI. This chain's CDR3 is CASRGQGETQYF. The CDR3 DNA reads TGCGCCAGCAGGGGGCAGGGGGAGACCCAGTACTTC.

The gene calls are TRBV9 and TRBJ1-2; D gene ambiguous. The CDR3 loop spans 15 amino acids. Germline V gene lookup returns CDR1 SGDLS and CDR2 YYNGEE. Trimming left V 3 bases short and J 4 bases short, with 16 bases between. The chain's CDR3 is CASSAEEGVAYGYTF. The CDR3 DNA follows: TGTGCCAGCAGCGCGGAGGAGGGAGTAGCCTATGGCTACACCTTC.

The genes are TRBV7-7 and TRBJ2-1, with 9 bases identical to TRBD1. This CDR3 comprises 15 residues. The germline gives CDR1 SSHAT, CDR2 FNYEAQ (reference sequence). Trimming took 5 bases from V and 1 from J; bases not matched to a gene: 3. CDR3 loop: CASSPGQGSYNEQFF. The CDR3 nucleotides are TGTGCCAGCAGCCCGGGACAGGGTTCCTACAATGAGCAGTTCTTC.

This clone was observed a few times. The chain is built from TRBV5-6 and TRBJ2-1, with TRBD2 matching 10 bases. V was clipped by 3 bases and J by 9 bases; unmatched bases: 9. CDR1 is SGHDT and CDR2 is YYEEEE in the germline V gene. This CDR3 comprises 15 residues. The CDR3, as DNA: TGTGCCAGCAGCTGGCCCAGCGGGGGGGTACTTGAGCAGTTCTTC. This encodes CASSWPSGGVLEQFF.

The V gene is TRBV7-3, the J gene TRBJ2-1; 7 nucleotides match TRBD1. The V segment lost 5 bases and the J segment 5 bases; nucleotides outside the gene matches: 3. Per germline, CDR1 SGHTA and CDR2 FQGTGA. This CDR3 has 13 residues. This CDR3 is CASSGQGDNEQFF. CDR3 nucleotide sequence: TGTGCCAGCAGCGGGCAGGGGGACAATGAGCAGTTCTTC.